These 24 T cell receptor beta chains came from one sample sequenced in a study of cytomegalovirus exposure and HLA in healthy donors. The PCR used 60 Vbeta and 13 Jbeta primers. The assay was immunoSEQ multiplex PCR, and TCRdb's table has in-frame clones only and misses some. The table has about 74,000 clones, roughly 72% seen once. Input material: PBMCs. These receptors all stem from a woman between 35 and 50 years old in good health and CMV-seropositive.

The chain combines TRBV6-1 with TRBJ1-2; D is unresolved. The V end lost 5 bases, the J end lost 5 bases, and 12 bases lay between the germline ends. The CDR3 runs to 13 residues. CDR1 is MNHNS, CDR2 SASEGT, per germline. This CDR3 is CASSPSAGYGYTF. In DNA, the CDR3 is TGTGCCAGCAGTCCCTCCGCGGGATATGGCTACACCTTC.

As regards this clone: One end of the junction does not line up with germline, which may come from a read error. This chain connects TRBV18 to TRBJ2-3; 9 positions match TRBD2. The germline gives CDR1 KGHSH, CDR2 LQKENI. This CDR3 is built from 15 residues. The CDR3 loop is CASSPPGTSRDTQYF. CDR3 in DNA: TGTGCCAGCTCACCACCGGGGACTAGCAGAGATACGCAGTATTTT.

This clone was counted a single time. The V gene is TRBV9, the J gene TRBJ2-2, with a weak D call TRBD2 (6 bases). Germline V gene lookup returns CDR1 SGDLS and CDR2 YYNGEE. Trimming left V 4 bases short and J 8 bases short, with 12 bases between. The CDR3 totals 13 residues. Here the CDR3 reads CASSREFLGELFF. The CDR3 region has the DNA TGTGCCAGCAGCCGGGAGTTCTTGGGGGAGCTGTTTTTT.

The chain uses TRBV5-8 and TRBJ2-5; 9 bases are a match to TRBD1. CDR1 and CDR2 from the germline V gene are SGHTS and YDEGEE. V shed 3 bases, J shed 1 base, and the junction held 4 bases outside the gene matches. The length of the CDR3 is 15 residues. DNA of the CDR3: TGTGCCAGCAGCTCTGGACAGGGGATCCAAGAGACCCAGTACTTC. Its protein product is CASSSGQGIQETQYF.

V usage is TRBV5-4 and J usage is TRBJ2-2; weak D call: TRBD2 (7 bases). CDR1 is SGHNT, CDR2 YYREEE, per germline (reference sequence). The CDR3 runs to 14 residues. V lost 3 bases, J lost 6 bases, and 12 bases lay in between. The CDR3: CASSSGGGAGELFF. As DNA, the CDR3 is TGTGCCAGCAGCTCGGGGGGCGGAGCCGGGGAGCTGTTTTTT.

This rearrangement joins TRBV19 to TRBJ2-3; tentative D call: TRBD1 (5 bases). Germline CDR1 and CDR2: LNHDA and SQIVND (reference sequence). The V gene lost 1 base and the J gene lost 0 bases, with 8 bases spanning the gap. This CDR3 is built from 15 residues. Here the CDR3 reads CASSIGGSSTDTQYF. The CDR3 nucleotides read TGTGCCAGTAGTATAGGGGGCAGTAGCACAGATACGCAGTATTTT.

V and J are TRBV6-5 and TRBJ2-1, with 10 nucleotides matching TRBD1. The CDR3 spans 15 residues. From germline, CDR1 is MNHEY and CDR2 SVGAGI. V lost 2 bases and J lost 10; bases outside the gene matches: 8. Here the CDR3 reads CASSYTWGQGYEQFF. In nucleotides, the CDR3 is TGTGCCAGCAGTTACACGTGGGGACAGGGGTACGAGCAGTTCTTC.

This chain uses TRBV28 with TRBJ1-2; 10 nucleotides agree with TRBD1. V dropped 5 bases and J dropped 6; count of bases not matched to a gene: 3. The CDR3 spans 13 residues. Germline V gives CDR1 MDHEN, CDR2 SYDVKM. CDR3 loop: CASSSGQGDGYTF. CDR3 in DNA: TGTGCCAGCAGTAGCGGACAGGGGGATGGCTACACCTTC.

The rearrangement uses TRBV2 and TRBJ2-5, with D uncertain. Trimming took off 4 bases at V and 0 bases at J, with 6 bases between the two ends. The germline gives CDR1 SNHLY, CDR2 FYNNEI. The CDR3 is made up of 13 amino acids. For the CDR3, the DNA is TGTGCCAGCAGTGTGACATACCAAGAGACCCAGTACTTC. Protein product: CASSVTYQETQYF.

In its sample, this clone was seen a few times. This sequence joins TRBV12-1 and TRBJ1-1. TRBV12-1 has pseudogene status. The CDR3 sequence is 10 residues long. CDR3 in DNA: TGTGCCACCCAAACGGGGGTGGCTTTCTTT. Translating it yields CATQTGVAFF.

The chain recombines TRBV5-1 with TRBJ2-5; 11 nucleotides align to TRBD1. In germline, CDR1 is SGHRS, CDR2 YFSETQ. The CDR3 sequence is 17 residues long. V trimming: 4 bases; J trimming: 2 bases; junction bases outside the gene matches: 10. Here the CDR3 reads CASSERGTGGPQETQYF. The CDR3 coding sequence is TGCGCCAGCAGCGAGAGAGGGACAGGGGGACCTCAAGAGACCCAGTACTTC.

CDR3 amino acids: CASSQDRGGSYTEAFF. In DNA form, the CDR3 reads TGTGCCAGCAGCCAAGATCGCGGGGGTTCGTACACTGAAGCTTTCTTT. V is TRBV4-2 and J is TRBJ1-1; weak D call: TRBD1 (5 bases). The ends were cut back, 0 bases at V and 3 bases at J, with 14 bases in the middle. The length of the CDR3 is 16 residues. Germline assignment: CDR1 LGHNA and CDR2 YNFKEQ.

The chain is built from TRBV27 and TRBJ1-6; unclear D gene. The CDR3 spans 15 residues. CDR1 and CDR2 from the germline V gene are MNHEY and SMNVEV (reference sequence). V lost 3 bases and J 4 bases, leaving 10 bases between the germline ends. Written as DNA, the CDR3 is TGTGCCAGCAGTTTCTTACAGATATATAATTCACCCCTCCACTTT. The encoded protein is CASSFLQIYNSPLHF.

This clone was observed at least ten times. This CDR3 reads CASSQAPGQGYEQYF. The CDR3, as DNA: TGCGCCAGCAGCCAAGCTCCGGGACAGGGCTACGAGCAGTACTTC. The rearrangement links TRBV4-1 to TRBJ2-7, with TRBD1 matching over 9 bases. Germline V lookup: CDR1 MGHRA, CDR2 YSYEKL. J lost 3 bases, V lost 1 base, and 4 bases had no gene match. The CDR3 covers 15 residues.

This clone was observed a few times. This chain links TRBV30 with TRBJ2-2; TRBD1 aligns across 7 bases. Germline CDR1 and CDR2: GTSNPN and SVGIG (reference sequence). The junction had 5 bases not matched to a gene; V was cut back by 3 bases and J by 4 bases. There are 14 residues in the CDR3. In DNA, the CDR3 is TGTGCCTGGAGAAGGGGGCCAATCACCGGGGAGCTGTTTTTT. Its translation: CAWRRGPITGELFF.

The chain has TRBV2 and TRBJ1-4; D might be TRBD1 (6 bases). CDR3 length: 15 amino acids. Trimming took off 8 bases at V and 9 bases at J, with 22 bases between the two ends. The germline V gene encodes CDR1 SNHLY and CDR2 FYNNEI. CDR3 in amino acids: CASRTRTDTEQKLFF. In DNA form, the CDR3 reads TGTGCCAGCCGAACCCGGACAGACACGGAGCAAAAACTGTTTTTT.

This clone has just a few counts. A read error may account for a junction end that differs from germline. The rearrangement links TRBV7-9 to TRBJ1-1; D is possibly TRBD1 (6 bases). Germline V gene sequence: CDR1 SEHNR, CDR2 FQNEAQ (reference sequence). The CDR3 runs 15 residues. The chain's CDR3 is CSSSLALGGGTEAFF. The CDR3 coding sequence is TGTTCCAGCAGCTTAGCGCTAGGGGGTGGGACTGAAGCTTTCTTT.

This rearrangement joins TRBV7-2 to TRBJ2-7; tentatively, D is TRBD2 (5 bases). The V end was cut by 1 base, the J end by 7 bases, with 11 bases between. The CDR3 loop spans 13 amino acids. Germline-derived CDR1 and CDR2 are SGHTA and FQGNSA. The CDR3 region is CASSLVGENEQYF. The CDR3 bases are TGTGCCAGCAGCTTAGTTGGGGAGAATGAGCAGTACTTC. Together with reference TRBV7-2 and TRBJ2-7, the CDR3 gives the full variable domain: GAGVSQSPSNKVTEKGKDVELRCDPISGHTALYWYRQSLGQGLEFLIYFQGNSAPDKSGLPSDRFSAERTGGSVSTLTIQRTQQEDSAVYLCASSLVGENEQYFGPGTRLTVT.

The rearrangement links TRBV4-1 to TRBJ1-5; 12 bases align to TRBD1. Germline CDR1 and CDR2: MGHRA and YSYEKL. CDR3 length equals 18 residues. Trimming removed 3 bases from V and 7 bases from J; junction bases left unmatched: 13. CDR3 sequence: CASSHGISGTGGVQPQHF. The CDR3 nucleotides read TGCGCCAGCAGCCACGGAATATCCGGGACAGGGGGCGTCCAGCCCCAGCATTTT.

This clone was seen once. The genes are TRBV30 and TRBJ1-1, with 11 bases fitting TRBD1. Germline lookup yields CDR1 GTSNPN and CDR2 SVGIG (reference sequence). This CDR3 is built from 14 residues. Losses at the gene ends were 3 bases for V and 4 bases for J; bases not matched to a gene: 4. The CDR3 coding sequence is TGTGCCTGGAGATCCGGACAGGGGGCCACTGAAGCTTTCTTT. This encodes CAWRSGQGATEAFF.

This clone was counted only a few times. The chain recombines TRBV28 with TRBJ1-1; 7 positions agree with TRBD1. CDR1 is MDHEN, CDR2 SYDVKM, per germline. Germline trimming cut 2 bases from V and 4 bases from J; bases unmatched to any gene: 4. The CDR3 loop spans 14 amino acids. In DNA, the CDR3 is TGTGCCAGCAGTTTACTAGGGGGCAGCACTGAAGCTTTCTTT. It is translated as CASSLLGGSTEAFF. Full variable domain (outside the CDR3, taken from reference TRBV28 and TRBJ1-1): DVKVTQSSRYLVKRTGEKVFLECVQDMDHENMFWYRQDPGLGLRLIYFSYDVKMKEKGDIPEGYSVSREKKERFSLILESASTNQTSMYLCASSLLGGSTEAFFGQGTRLTVV.

The rearrangement uses TRBV5-1 and TRBJ2-5; D unclear. Trimming shortened V by 2 bases and J by 2 bases, and 4 bases separated the two germline ends. Germline V gene data show CDR1 as SGHRS and CDR2 as YFSETQ. The CDR3 has 12 amino acids. This CDR3 is CASSFRQETQYF. CDR3 sequence (DNA): TGCGCCAGCAGCTTTCGGCAAGAGACCCAGTACTTC.

CDR3 loop: CASSIRNRGSPLHF. The CDR3 DNA follows: TGTGCCAGCAGCATCCGGAACAGGGGATCACCCCTCCACTTT. V usage is TRBV6-5 and J usage is TRBJ1-6; 7 bases line up with TRBD1. V gave up 6 bases and J gave up 10 bases; unmatched junction bases: 9. CDR1 and CDR2 from the germline V gene are MNHEY and SVGAGI. The CDR3 consists of 14 residues.

The chain joins TRBV7-8 to TRBJ2-2; 7 positions agree with TRBD1. Looked up from germline, CDR1 is SGHVS and CDR2 is FQNEAQ. Trimming at V came to 5 bases and at J to 4 bases, leaving 4 bases not matched to a gene. The CDR3 covers 14 residues. This chain's CDR3 is CASSLDRATGELFF. The CDR3 bases are TGTGCCAGCAGCCTAGACAGGGCCACCGGGGAGCTGTTTTTT.